This note documents a single T cell receptor (beta chain) sequence. Its antigen is not identified. Repertoires were generated with immunoSEQ multiplex PCR, while TCRdb's copy carries only in-frame clones and drops some. The sample has millions of clones, approximately 93% seen once. The ends were cut back, 5 bases at V and 5 bases at J, with 16 bases in the middle. Germline V gene lookup returns CDR1 SGHTA and CDR2 FQGTGA. The CDR3 spans 14 residues. This record comes from a study of shared clonotypes between healthy human individuals. Overall study findings and caveats: Naive subsets generally exceeded memory subsets in estimated richness. Inspection by rarefaction showed sorted-subset sequencing to be incomplete despite large depth.

This TCR was recovered from a man younger than 35 in good health. Some clones in this sample may be carry-over from other donors' samples. Sequencing was performed on naive CD4+ T cells from PBMCs. Subset described: CD45RA+ positively selected. The chain carries TRBV7-3 and TRBJ2-7, with a possible D match to TRBD2 (5 bases). The CDR3 here is CASSLDPGADEQYF. CDR3 in DNA: TGTGCCAGCAGCCTGGACCCAGGAGCGGACGAGCAGTACTTC.